The 4 T cell receptor beta chains below come from one sample, sequenced in a study of control samples from healthy donors and cancer patients. The repertoire was sequenced with immunoSEQ multiplex PCR; TCRdb's copy has only in-frame clones and lacks some. The table has about 92,000 clones, around 82% seen once; the top ten hold about 9.8%. Sequencing was done on a sample of blood. The receptor source for this set is a woman in her fifties or sixties in good health.

The chain carries TRBV28 and TRBJ1-5; no firm D call. V was clipped by 1 base and J by 1 base, with 5 bases between them. The CDR3 runs 14 residues. From germline, CDR1 is MDHEN and CDR2 SYDVKM. The CDR3 sequence: CASSLLGSNQPQHF. The CDR3 DNA sequence: TGTGCCAGCAGTTTATTGGGGAGCAATCAGCCCCAGCATTTT.

CDR3 nucleotide sequence: TGTGCCAGCAGCCATCAAGAGACCCAGTACTTC. Amino acids: CASSHQETQYF. The chain links TRBV14 to TRBJ2-5; D ambiguous. Trimming took 3 bases from V and 2 from J, leaving 1 base between them. The CDR3 extends over 11 amino acids. CDR1 is SGHDN and CDR2 is FVKESK in the germline V gene.

The gene calls are TRBV19 and TRBJ1-1; D might be TRBD1 (6 bases). The CDR3 sequence is 12 residues long. Per germline, CDR1 LNHDA and CDR2 SQIVND (reference sequence). V was clipped by 6 bases and J by 8 bases, with 13 bases between them. DNA of the CDR3: TGTGCCAGTAGGACAGGACTCCGGGAAGCTTTCTTT. Translated: CASRTGLREAFF.

In its sample, this clone was seen a few times. This chain joins TRBV27 and TRBJ2-7; D possibly matches TRBD1 or TRBD2 (5 bases each). The germline CDR1 and CDR2 sequences are MNHEY and SMNVEV (reference sequence). This CDR3 has 14 residues. V was cut by 7 bases and J by 1 base, with 14 bases left in between. The CDR3 is CASTPLGASYEQYF. The DNA of the CDR3 is TGTGCCAGCACCCCCCTCGGGGCTTCCTACGAGCAGTACTTC.